This TCR beta chain was retrieved from a study of cytomegalovirus exposure and HLA in healthy donors. Whole-study findings and limits: In an earlier analysis, in several hundred donors, most V segments appeared productive either ~87% or ~30% of the time. It was assumed in the presence/absence analyses that sequencing depth was roughly uniform across donors.

Comment on this clone: Its target is unknown.

V lost 5 bases to trimming and J lost 2 bases; unmatched junction nucleotides: 11. The CDR3 contains 16 residues. Germline V gives CDR1 SNHLY, CDR2 FYNNEI. Vbeta (60) and Jbeta (13) primers were used in the PCR. Assay used: immunoSEQ multiplex PCR; TCRdb lists only in-frame clones, some missing. Of roughly 120,000 clones in the sample, about 73% were seen once. Sequenced material: PBMCs. The chain employs TRBV2 and TRBJ1-1; TRBD1 aligns across 7 bases. The TCR sequence derives from a woman aged 25-40 years in good health and CMV-seronegative. The CDR3 DNA follows: TGTGCCAGCAGTCACCCGGGACAGAGCCTAAACACTGAAGCTTTCTTT. Protein sequence: CASSHPGQSLNTEAFF.